This T cell receptor beta chain was profiled in a study of tumor-infiltrating lymphocytes in primary liver carcinoma. Overall study findings and caveats: The proportion of top clones found throughout all five tumor regions was only about 7.5-24%. Paired tumor-adjacent and tumor-blood samples overlapped less than tumor region pairs did.

The CDR3 totals 17 residues. Notes on this clonotype: As yet, its antigen is unknown. At one of its ends the junction is not consistent with the germline gene, which may arise from a read error.

Unsorted bulk tissue of roughly 20-34 mg yielded co-extracted RNA and DNA. With 500 ng total RNA as template and a constant-region primer, TCR beta cDNA was made. Amplification in three nested multiplex PCR rounds with slightly modified ARM-PCR gave rise to TCR beta libraries. With TRBV1-TRBV30 forward primers and a C-beta reverse primer, the first two PCR rounds were run for nine to eleven cycles each. TCRdb called the multiplex PCR reads again in MiXCR, with one record for every CDR3 protein. The repertoire holds about 130,000 distinct CDR3 sequences, with 60% to 80% as singletons. Sequences were obtained from liver tumor tissue from sampling region 3. As for subset: tumor region T3, left-lateral pole. The sequence came from an older woman with primary liver carcinoma and hepatitis B virus infection. The V gene is TRBV12-3 or TRBV12-4, the J gene TRBJ1-1; the D gene is possibly TRBD1 (6 bases). The CDR3 is CAKLPKGDGLGITETFF. The DNA of the CDR3 is TGTGCCAAACTTCCCAAGGGGGATGGTTTGGGGATTACTGAAACTTTCTTT.